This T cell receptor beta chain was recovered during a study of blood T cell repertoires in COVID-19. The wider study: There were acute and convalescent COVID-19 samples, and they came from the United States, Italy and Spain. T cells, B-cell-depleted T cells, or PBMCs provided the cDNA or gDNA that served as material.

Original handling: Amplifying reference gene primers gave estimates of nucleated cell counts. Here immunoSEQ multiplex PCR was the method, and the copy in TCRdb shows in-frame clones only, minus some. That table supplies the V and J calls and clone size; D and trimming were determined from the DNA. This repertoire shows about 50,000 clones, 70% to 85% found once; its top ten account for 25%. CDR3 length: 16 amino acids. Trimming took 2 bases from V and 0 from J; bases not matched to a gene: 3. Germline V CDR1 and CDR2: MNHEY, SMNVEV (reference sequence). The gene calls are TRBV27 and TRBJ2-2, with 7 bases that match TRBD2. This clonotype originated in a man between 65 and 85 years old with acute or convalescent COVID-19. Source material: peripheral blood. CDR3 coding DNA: TGTGCCAGCAGTTTAGGAGCGGGGACGAACACCGGGGAGCTGTTTTTT. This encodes CASSLGAGTNTGELFF.